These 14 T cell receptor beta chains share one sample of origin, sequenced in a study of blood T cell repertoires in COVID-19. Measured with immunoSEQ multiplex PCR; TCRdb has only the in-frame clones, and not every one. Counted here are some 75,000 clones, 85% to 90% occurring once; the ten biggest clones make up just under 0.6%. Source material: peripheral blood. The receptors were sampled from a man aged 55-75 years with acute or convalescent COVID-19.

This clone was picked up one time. Here the CDR3 reads CASSVLDTQYF. The CDR3 nucleotides are TGTGCCAGCAGCGTACTGGATACGCAGTATTTT. The chain employs TRBV7-9 and TRBJ2-3; D is uncertain. CDR3 length equals 11 residues. V lost 5 bases, J lost 6 bases, and 6 bases lay in between. In germline, CDR1 is SEHNR, CDR2 FQNEAQ (reference sequence).

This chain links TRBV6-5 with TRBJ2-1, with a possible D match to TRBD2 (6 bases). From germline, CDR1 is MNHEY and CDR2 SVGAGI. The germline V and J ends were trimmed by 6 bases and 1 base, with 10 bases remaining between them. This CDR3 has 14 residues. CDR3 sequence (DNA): TGTGCCAGCAGAAGTCTAGCGTCCTACAATGAGCAGTTCTTC. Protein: CASRSLASYNEQFF.

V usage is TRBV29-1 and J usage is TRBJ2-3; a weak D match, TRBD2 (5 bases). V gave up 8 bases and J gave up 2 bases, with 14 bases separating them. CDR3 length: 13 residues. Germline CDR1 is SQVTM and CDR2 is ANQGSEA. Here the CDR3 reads CSLRESPTDTQYF. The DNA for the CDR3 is TGCAGCTTAAGGGAGAGTCCCACAGATACGCAGTATTTT.

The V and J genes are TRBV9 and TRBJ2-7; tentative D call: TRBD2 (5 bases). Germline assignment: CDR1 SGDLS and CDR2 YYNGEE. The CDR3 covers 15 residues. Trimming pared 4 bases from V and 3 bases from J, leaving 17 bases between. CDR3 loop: CASSPSAPGNYEQYF. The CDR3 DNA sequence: TGTGCCAGCAGCCCCAGCGCCCCGGGAAACTACGAGCAGTACTTC.

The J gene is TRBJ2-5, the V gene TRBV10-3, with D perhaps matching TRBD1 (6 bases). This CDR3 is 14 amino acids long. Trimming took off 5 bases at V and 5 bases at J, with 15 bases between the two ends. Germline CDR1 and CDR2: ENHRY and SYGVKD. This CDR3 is CAISLDSFGETQYF. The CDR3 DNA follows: TGTGCCATCAGTCTGGACAGTTTCGGCGAGACCCAGTACTTC.

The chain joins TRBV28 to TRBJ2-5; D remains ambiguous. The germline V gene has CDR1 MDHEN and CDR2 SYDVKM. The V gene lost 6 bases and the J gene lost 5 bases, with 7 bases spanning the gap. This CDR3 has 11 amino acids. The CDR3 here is CASRSRETQYF. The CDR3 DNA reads TGTGCCAGCAGGAGCAGGGAGACCCAGTACTTC. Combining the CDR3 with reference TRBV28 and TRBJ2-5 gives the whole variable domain DVKVTQSSRYLVKRTGEKVFLECVQDMDHENMFWYRQDPGLGLRLIYFSYDVKMKEKGDIPEGYSVSREKKERFSLILESASTNQTSMYLCASRSRETQYFGPGTRLLVL.

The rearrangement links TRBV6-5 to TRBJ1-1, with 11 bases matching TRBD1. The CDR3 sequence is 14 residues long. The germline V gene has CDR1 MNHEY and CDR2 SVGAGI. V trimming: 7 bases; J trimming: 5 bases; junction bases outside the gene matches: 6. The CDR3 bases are TGTGCCAGCACCAAGGACAGGGGGCGGACTGAAGCTTTCTTT. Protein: CASTKDRGRTEAFF.

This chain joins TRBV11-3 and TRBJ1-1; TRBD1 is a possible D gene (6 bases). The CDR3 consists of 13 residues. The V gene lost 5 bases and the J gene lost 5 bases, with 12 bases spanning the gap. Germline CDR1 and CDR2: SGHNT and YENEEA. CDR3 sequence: CASSETGETEAFF. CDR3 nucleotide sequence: TGTGCCAGCAGCGAGACAGGTGAAACTGAAGCTTTCTTT.

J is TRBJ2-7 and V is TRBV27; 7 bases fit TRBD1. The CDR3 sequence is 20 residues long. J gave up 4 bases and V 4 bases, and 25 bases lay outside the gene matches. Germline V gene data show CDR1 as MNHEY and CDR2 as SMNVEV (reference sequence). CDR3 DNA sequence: TGTGCCAGCAGTTCCCCTCGACAGGGTTTTGGGGTGCGTGGTACTTACGAGCAGTACTTC. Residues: CASSSPRQGFGVRGTYEQYF.

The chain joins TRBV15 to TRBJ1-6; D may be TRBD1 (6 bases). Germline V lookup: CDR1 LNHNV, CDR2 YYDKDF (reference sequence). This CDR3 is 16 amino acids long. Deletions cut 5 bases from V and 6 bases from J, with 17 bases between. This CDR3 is CATSGPHGQINSPLHF. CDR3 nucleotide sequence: TGTGCCACCAGCGGACCACATGGACAGATTAATTCACCCCTCCACTTT.

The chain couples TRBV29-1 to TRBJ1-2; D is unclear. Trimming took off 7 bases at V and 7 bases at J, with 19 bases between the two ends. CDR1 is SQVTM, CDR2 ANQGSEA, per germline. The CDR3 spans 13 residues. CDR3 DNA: TGCAGCGCCCAGAACATGGCCGGGAGTGGCTACACCTTC. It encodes CSAQNMAGSGYTF.

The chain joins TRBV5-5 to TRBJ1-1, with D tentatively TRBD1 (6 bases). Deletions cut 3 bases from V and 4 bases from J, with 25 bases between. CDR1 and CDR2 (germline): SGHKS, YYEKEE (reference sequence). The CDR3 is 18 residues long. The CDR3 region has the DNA TGTGCCAGCAGCTCTACCCCCGGGACACCCCTTCGGGGCACTGAAGCTTTCTTT. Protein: CASSSTPGTPLRGTEAFF.

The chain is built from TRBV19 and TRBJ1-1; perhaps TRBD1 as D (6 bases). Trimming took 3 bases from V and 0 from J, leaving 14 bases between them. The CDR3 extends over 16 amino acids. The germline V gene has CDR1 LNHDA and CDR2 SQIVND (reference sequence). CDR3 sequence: CASSMALGGLNTEAFF. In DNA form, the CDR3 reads TGTGCCAGTAGTATGGCCCTTGGGGGCCTGAACACTGAAGCTTTCTTT.

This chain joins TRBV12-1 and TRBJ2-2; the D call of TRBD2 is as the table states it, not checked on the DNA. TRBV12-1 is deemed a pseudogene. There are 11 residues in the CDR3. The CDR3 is CASSSSGELFF. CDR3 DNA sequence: TGTGCCAGCAGCTCCTCTGGGGAGCTGTTTTTT.